The 32 T cell receptor beta chains below all came from one sample that was sequenced in a study of Ad26.COV2.S vaccination and SARS-CoV-2 variants. Treatment: approximately 18 received Ad26.COV2.S at low or high dose, single or two shots; about 5 received placebo; per-sample allocation not given. It was on day 63 after the first vaccine or placebo injection that samples were taken. Sequencing was performed with immunoSEQ multiplex PCR; in TCRdb, only in-frame clones are kept and a portion is missing. The table records some 340,000 clones, around 84% of them present only once. Sample: peripheral blood, taken in a trial of Ad26.COV2.S vaccine versus placebo. The receptors were sampled from a person between 18 and 65 years old who received the Ad26.COV2.S COVID-19 vaccine or a placebo.

This chain joins TRBV7-8 and TRBJ1-6; a weak D match, TRBD1 (6 bases). Trimming took off 0 bases at V and 2 bases at J, with 17 bases between the two ends. CDR3 length equals 19 residues. Per the germline V gene, CDR1 is SGHVS and CDR2 is FQNEAQ. This chain's CDR3 is CASSLAPPLTGAYNSPLHF. CDR3 DNA sequence: TGTGCCAGCAGCTTAGCGCCCCCTCTGACAGGCGCCTATAATTCACCCCTCCACTTT. Based on the CDR3 plus reference TRBV7-8 and TRBJ1-6, the full variable domain is GAGVSQSPRYKVAKRGQDVALRCDPISGHVSLFWYQQALGQGPEFLTYFQNEAQLDKSGLPSDRFFAERPEGSVSTLKIQRTQQEDSAVYLCASSLAPPLTGAYNSPLHFGNGTRLTVT.

The J gene is TRBJ2-1, the V gene TRBV25-1, with D hard to call. CDR3 length: 15 amino acids. V was trimmed by 1 base and J by 0 bases, leaving 7 bases between them. Germline CDR1 and CDR2: MGHDK and SYGVNS. CDR3 loop: CASSEFGSSYNEQFF. CDR3 in DNA: TGTGCCAGCAGTGAATTCGGCAGCTCCTACAATGAGCAGTTCTTC.

The V gene is TRBV30, the J gene TRBJ1-1; D uncertain. The V end was cut by 2 bases, the J end by 4 bases, with 5 bases between. Germline lookup yields CDR1 GTSNPN and CDR2 SVGIG (reference sequence). The CDR3 covers 11 residues. CDR3 sequence: CAWSRSTEAFF. The CDR3 DNA follows: TGTGCCTGGAGTCGGAGCACTGAAGCTTTCTTT.

J is TRBJ1-1 and V is TRBV7-9; D is unclear. The length of the CDR3 is 14 residues. V shed 5 bases and J shed 0 bases, with 10 bases lying between them. In germline, CDR1 is SEHNR, CDR2 FQNEAQ (reference sequence). CDR3 coding DNA: TGTGCCAGCAGCCCGAGGGAAGTGAACACTGAAGCTTTCTTT. Its translation: CASSPREVNTEAFF. The full variable domain, rest sourced from reference TRBV7-9 and TRBJ1-1, is DTGVSQNPRHKITKRGQNVTFRCDPISEHNRLYWYRQTLGQGPEFLTYFQNEAQLEKSRLLSDRFSAERPKGSFSTLEIQRTEQGDSAMYLCASSPREVNTEAFFGQGTRLTVV.

This chain uses TRBV30 with TRBJ1-3; D unresolved. CDR1 and CDR2 from the germline V gene are GTSNPN and SVGIG (reference sequence). V was cut by 0 bases and J by 3 bases, with 3 bases left in between. The CDR3 loop spans 12 amino acids. Here the CDR3 DNA reads TGTGCCTGGAGTGTTGTTGGAAACACCATATATTTT. Translating it yields CAWSVVGNTIYF.

J is TRBJ1-2 and V is TRBV14, with D uncertain. V was pared by 0 bases and J by 2 bases, with 10 bases between. The CDR3 length is 15 residues. Looked up from germline, CDR1 is SGHDN and CDR2 is FVKESK. CDR3 amino acids: CASSQDPGLNYGYTF. DNA of the CDR3: TGTGCCAGCAGCCAAGACCCAGGATTGAACTATGGCTACACCTTC.

This chain links TRBV7-9 with TRBJ2-3; 8 bases align to TRBD2. The trim removed 5 bases at V and 2 bases at J, leaving 9 bases unmatched. This CDR3 is 16 amino acids long. CDR1 is SEHNR and CDR2 is FQNEAQ in the germline V gene (reference sequence). In DNA form, the CDR3 reads TGTGCCAGCAGCCGTTGGACTAGCATGTTCACAGATACGCAGTATTTT. This translates into CASSRWTSMFTDTQYF.

The chain carries TRBV12-3 or TRBV12-4 and TRBJ2-1, with 7 positions matching TRBD2. The CDR3 contains 13 residues. V trimming: 4 bases; J trimming: 9 bases; junction bases outside the gene matches: 6. DNA for the CDR3: TGTGCCAGCAGTTGGGCAGGGAGGGTTGAGCAGTTCTTC. Translation: CASSWAGRVEQFF.

The V gene is TRBV7-2, the J gene TRBJ2-2; D may be TRBD1 or TRBD2 (6 bases each). This CDR3 region has 16 residues. V was pared by 5 bases and J by 0 bases, with 13 bases between. Germline-derived CDR1 and CDR2 are SGHTA and FQGNSA. The CDR3 reads CASSPNGGSNTGELFF. The CDR3 bases are TGTGCCAGCAGCCCAAACGGGGGCTCGAACACCGGGGAGCTGTTTTTT.

The chain recombines TRBV20-1 with TRBJ1-5; a weak D match, TRBD1 (5 bases). The germline CDR1 and CDR2 sequences are DFQATT and SNEGSKA (reference sequence). The V end lost 3 bases, the J end lost 4 bases, and 16 bases lay between the germline ends. The CDR3 loop spans 15 amino acids. The CDR3 region is CSASWGQNGNQPQHF. In DNA, the CDR3 is TGCAGTGCTAGTTGGGGCCAAAATGGAAATCAGCCCCAGCATTTT.

The chain uses TRBV3-1 (or the pseudogene TRBV3-2) and TRBJ2-7; the match to TRBD1 covers 12 bases. Germline V gene data show CDR1 as LGHDT and CDR2 as YNNKEL (reference sequence). V shed 4 bases, J shed 0 bases, and the junction held 13 bases outside the gene matches. The CDR3 loop spans 19 amino acids. The CDR3 reads CASSPNRDRGQPPSYEQYF. CDR3 in DNA: TGTGCCAGCAGCCCGAACCGGGACAGGGGGCAACCACCCTCCTACGAGCAGTACTTC.

The count of this clone is one. The V and J genes are TRBV7-2 and TRBJ2-1; TRBD2 is a possible D gene (7 bases). The germline V and J ends were trimmed by 5 bases and 0 bases, with 14 bases remaining between them. Germline loops: CDR1 SGHTA, CDR2 FQGNSA. The CDR3 is made up of 16 amino acids. This chain's CDR3 is CASSPQGGSSYNEQFF. The CDR3 nucleotides read TGTGCCAGCAGCCCACAGGGCGGGAGCTCCTACAATGAGCAGTTCTTC.

This chain joins TRBV7-9 and TRBJ1-5; TRBD1 matches 9 bases. The CDR3 sequence is 15 residues long. Germline V gene sequence: CDR1 SEHNR, CDR2 FQNEAQ (reference sequence). V was pared by 4 bases and J by 4 bases, with 5 bases of the junction left unmatched. The CDR3 reads CASSSGTGLNQPQHF. CDR3 DNA: TGTGCCAGCAGCTCCGGGACAGGGCTTAATCAGCCCCAGCATTTT.

The chain recombines TRBV30 with TRBJ2-7; D remains unclear. The CDR3 has 12 residues. Germline assignment: CDR1 GTSNPN and CDR2 SVGIG (reference sequence). With 3 bases removed from V and 3 bases from J, the gap between germline ends came to 9 bases. The CDR3 DNA reads TGTGCCTGGAGCGGGCAGGACTACGAGCAGTACTTC. Translated: CAWSGQDYEQYF. Full variable domain (remainder filled in from reference TRBV30 and TRBJ2-7): SQTIHQWPATLVQPVGSPLSLECTVEGTSNPNLYWYRQAAGRGLQLLFYSVGIGQISSEVPQNLSASRPQDRQFILSSKKLLLSDSGFYLCAWSGQDYEQYFGPGTRLTVT.

The chain couples TRBV4-3 to TRBJ2-3; 8 bases match TRBD1. This CDR3 has 16 residues. The germline V gene encodes CDR1 LGHNA and CDR2 YSLEER. V shed 4 bases, J shed 0 bases, and the junction held 6 bases outside the gene matches. The CDR3 DNA follows: TGCGCCAGCAGCCTAAGGACAGGGACTAGCACAGATACGCAGTATTTT. It translates to CASSLRTGTSTDTQYF.

Only one count was recorded for this clone. This sequence joins TRBV5-4 and TRBJ1-3; 7 bases fit TRBD1. J lost 0 bases, V lost 0 bases, and 3 bases had no gene match. CDR1 SGHNT and CDR2 YYREEE come from the germline V gene (reference sequence). CDR3 size: 16 residues. CDR3 loop: CASSLGGQISGNTIYF. CDR3 bases: TGTGCCAGCAGCTTGGGGGGACAGATCTCTGGAAACACCATATATTTT.

This chain links TRBV10-3 with TRBJ1-5, with D unclear. Looked up from germline, CDR1 is ENHRY and CDR2 is SYGVKD. The CDR3 spans 12 residues. V was cut by 2 bases and J by 5 bases, with 4 bases left in between. This CDR3 reads CAISEAYQPQHF. CDR3 coding DNA: TGTGCCATCAGTGAGGCCTATCAGCCCCAGCATTTT.

The V gene is TRBV6-6, the J gene TRBJ1-1; D unresolved. Trimming took off 6 bases at V and 1 base at J, with 6 bases between the two ends. CDR1 MNHNY and CDR2 SVGAGI come from the germline V gene (reference sequence). The CDR3 runs 12 residues. The CDR3 sequence is CASRPKNTEAFF. The CDR3 bases are TGTGCCAGCAGGCCGAAGAACACTGAAGCTTTCTTT.

The V call is TRBV21-1, the J call TRBJ1-2; the table's D call of TRBD1 was not tested on the DNA. TRBV21-1 is a recognized pseudogene. This CDR3 spans 15 amino acids. The CDR3 is CASSTPFGPYYGYTF. CDR3 DNA: TGTGCCAGCAGCACCCCTTTTGGGCCCTATTATGGCTACACCTTC.

In its sample, this clone was seen a few times. The chain joins TRBV10-1 to TRBJ2-2; D is uncertain. Germline V gene sequence: CDR1 WNHNN, CDR2 SYGVQD (reference sequence). This CDR3 has 14 amino acids. Trimming took 2 bases from V and 4 from J, leaving 8 bases between them. The CDR3 sequence is CASSEGSGTGELFF. CDR3 in DNA: TGCGCCAGCAGTGAGGGTTCGGGCACCGGGGAGCTGTTTTTT.

This chain uses TRBV28 with TRBJ1-3, with D possibly matching TRBD1 (5 bases). With 2 bases removed from V and 4 bases from J, the gap between germline ends came to 9 bases. This CDR3 contains 14 residues. Germline-derived CDR1 and CDR2 are MDHEN and SYDVKM. The CDR3 reads CASSLQGMGNTIYF. CDR3 nucleotides: TGTGCCAGCAGTTTACAGGGTATGGGAAACACCATATATTTT. Using reference TRBV28 and TRBJ1-3 for the parts outside the CDR3, the full variable domain is DVKVTQSSRYLVKRTGEKVFLECVQDMDHENMFWYRQDPGLGLRLIYFSYDVKMKEKGDIPEGYSVSREKKERFSLILESASTNQTSMYLCASSLQGMGNTIYFGEGSWLTVV.

The genes are TRBV7-2 and TRBJ2-3; 12 bases are shared with TRBD2. The J segment lost 3 bases and the V segment lost 2 bases, leaving 9 bases of the junction unmatched. There are 18 residues in the CDR3. Looked up from germline, CDR1 is SGHTA and CDR2 is FQGNSA. The CDR3 DNA is TGTGCCAGCAGCTTATTCTCTCAACTAGCGGGGGGAACAGATACGCAGTATTTT. Protein sequence: CASSLFSQLAGGTDTQYF.

The gene calls are TRBV4-1 and TRBJ2-5; D is possibly TRBD1 or TRBD2 (5 bases each). CDR3 length: 13 residues. Germline V gene lookup returns CDR1 MGHRA and CDR2 YSYEKL. Deletions cut 3 bases from V and 4 bases from J, with 9 bases between. As DNA, the CDR3 is TGCGCCAGCAGCCACGGGACGGGAGAGACCCAGTACTTC. Translated, it gives CASSHGTGETQYF.

This chain joins TRBV5-1 and TRBJ1-5; D gene unclear. The CDR3 spans 14 residues. Trimming pared 0 bases from V and 5 bases from J, leaving 9 bases between. Germline CDR1 is SGHRS and CDR2 is YFSETQ. The CDR3 reads CASSLGPGDQPQHF. CDR3 in DNA: TGCGCCAGCAGCTTGGGACCGGGCGATCAGCCCCAGCATTTT.

V is TRBV6-5 and J is TRBJ1-5; D not certain. This CDR3 is 13 amino acids long. Trimming took off 8 bases at V and 4 bases at J, with 12 bases between the two ends. CDR1 MNHEY and CDR2 SVGAGI come from the germline V gene. CDR3 in DNA: TGTGCCAGCCGACGGGCGAAAAATCAGCCCCAGCATTTT. Protein product: CASRRAKNQPQHF.

This sequence joins TRBV28 and TRBJ2-5; 9 positions match TRBD1. Germline V CDR1 and CDR2: MDHEN, SYDVKM. V lost 1 base, J lost 2 bases, and 20 bases stayed unmatched. The CDR3 loop spans 21 amino acids. DNA for the CDR3: TGTGCCAGCAGTTTATACGACCTGATACCGAGGACAGGGGTCCGGCAAGAGACCCAGTACTTC. Its translation is CASSLYDLIPRTGVRQETQYF.

The chain uses TRBV6-5 and TRBJ1-1; D is undetermined. The germline V gene has CDR1 MNHEY and CDR2 SVGAGI. This CDR3 contains 12 residues. V was clipped by 6 bases and J by 5 bases, with 10 bases between them. For the CDR3, the DNA is TGTGCCAGCAGATGGCTTCGGACTGAAGCTTTCTTT. As protein: CASRWLRTEAFF.

V is TRBV30 and J is TRBJ1-6, with TRBD1 identical over 8 bases. Germline CDR1 is GTSNPN and CDR2 is SVGIG (reference sequence). With 7 bases clipped from V and 2 bases from J, the junction kept 7 bases outside the gene matches. CDR3 length: 15 amino acids. For the CDR3, the DNA is TGTGCCTTACCCCTGGGACAGGCCTATAATTCACCCCTCCACTTT. Its protein is CALPLGQAYNSPLHF.

The chain recombines TRBV15 with TRBJ1-2; tentatively, D is TRBD1 (5 bases). There are 15 residues in the CDR3. In germline, CDR1 is LNHNV, CDR2 YYDKDF (reference sequence). The ends were cut back, 0 bases at V and 8 bases at J, with 16 bases in the middle. CDR3 amino acids: CATSRDLGEAVGYTF. The CDR3 DNA reads as TGTGCCACCAGCAGAGATTTGGGGGAGGCCGTGGGCTACACCTTC.

This clone showed up just once. The rearrangement uses TRBV6-5 and TRBJ2-7; perhaps TRBD1 as D (6 bases). Per the germline V gene, CDR1 is MNHEY and CDR2 is SVGAGI. V was clipped by 6 bases and J by 6 bases, with 12 bases between them. This CDR3 has 12 residues. CDR3 protein: CASSSGVGEQYF. In nucleotides, the CDR3 is TGTGCCAGCAGCTCAGGGGTGGGCGAGCAGTACTTC.

The chain employs TRBV28 and TRBJ1-2, with 7 bases matching TRBD1. The CDR3 is made up of 15 amino acids. The germline V gene encodes CDR1 MDHEN and CDR2 SYDVKM. V dropped 7 bases and J dropped 4; count of bases not matched to a gene: 12. CDR3 in amino acids: CASIPATGSLYGYTF. DNA for the CDR3: TGTGCCAGCATACCGGCGACAGGGTCTCTCTATGGCTACACCTTC.

The J gene is TRBJ2-2, the V gene TRBV12-5; 9 nucleotides match TRBD1. Trimming at V came to 1 base and at J to 6 bases, leaving 0 bases not matched to a gene. The CDR3 runs 14 residues. The germline CDR1 and CDR2 sequences are LGHNT and FRNRAP. CDR3 nucleotides: TGTGCTAGTGGTTTGGGACAGGGGGCCGGGGAGCTGTTTTTT. Protein: CASGLGQGAGELFF.